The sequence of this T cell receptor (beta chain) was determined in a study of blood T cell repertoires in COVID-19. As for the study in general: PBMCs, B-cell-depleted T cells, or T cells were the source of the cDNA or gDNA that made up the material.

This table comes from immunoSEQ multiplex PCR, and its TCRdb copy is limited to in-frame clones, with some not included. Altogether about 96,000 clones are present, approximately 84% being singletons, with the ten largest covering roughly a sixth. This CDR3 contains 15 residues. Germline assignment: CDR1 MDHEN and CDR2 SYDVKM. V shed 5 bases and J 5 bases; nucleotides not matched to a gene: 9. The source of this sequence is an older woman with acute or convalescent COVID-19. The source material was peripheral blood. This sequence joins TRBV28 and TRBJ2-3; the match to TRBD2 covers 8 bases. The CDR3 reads CASSKGLGGGDTQYF. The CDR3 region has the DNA TGTGCCAGCAGTAAGGGACTAGGTGGAGGAGATACGCAGTATTTT.